The 30 T cell receptor beta chains listed next were all sequenced from one sample in a study of blood T cell repertoires in COVID-19. Only in-frame clones appear in the TCRdb table, and some are missing; sequencing was by immunoSEQ multiplex PCR. The table has about 130,000 clones, roughly 90% seen once. Sequences were obtained from peripheral blood. The receptors shown here come from a man aged 60-69 years with COVID-19, enrolled during active disease.

The V and J genes are TRBV9 and TRBJ2-3, with 11 positions matching TRBD2. With V trimmed by 4 bases and J by 4 bases, 11 bases remained unmatched. The CDR3 spans 17 residues. The germline V gene encodes CDR1 SGDLS and CDR2 YYNGEE. The CDR3 coding sequence is TGTGCCAGCAGCTACCTAGCCCTAGCGGGGGGCGCAGATACGCAGTATTTT. Encoded protein: CASSYLALAGGADTQYF.

J is TRBJ1-2 and V is TRBV7-9; TRBD1 matches at 11 bases. The CDR3 sequence is 14 residues long. Germline V gives CDR1 SEHNR, CDR2 FQNEAQ (reference sequence). V gave up 4 bases and J gave up 4 bases; unmatched junction bases: 2. The CDR3 DNA follows: TGTGCCAGCAGCTCGGGACAGGGGGTCTATGGCTACACCTTC. Its translation: CASSSGQGVYGYTF.

The chain carries TRBV7-9 and TRBJ2-1, with 12 nucleotides matching TRBD2. Germline V CDR1 and CDR2: SEHNR, FQNEAQ (reference sequence). This CDR3 has 16 residues. The J segment lost 10 bases and the V segment lost 0 bases, leaving 7 bases of the junction unmatched. Here the CDR3 reads CASSLASGLAGSEQFF. The CDR3 DNA sequence: TGTGCCAGCAGCTTAGCGTCGGGACTAGCGGGCTCGGAGCAGTTCTTC.

This chain joins TRBV27 and TRBJ1-6, with D possibly being TRBD1 (6 bases). Trimming removed 4 bases from V and 6 bases from J, with 19 bases in between. The length of the CDR3 is 17 residues. CDR1 is MNHEY and CDR2 is SMNVEV in the germline V gene (reference sequence). In DNA, the CDR3 is TGTGCCAGCAGTTCCCCAGAGGACAGCAGATTTAATTCACCCCTCCACTTT. Protein sequence: CASSSPEDSRFNSPLHF.

The chain recombines TRBV4-2 with TRBJ2-1, with 12 nucleotides matching TRBD2. Germline V lookup: CDR1 LGHNA, CDR2 YNFKEQ. With 1 base clipped from V and 9 bases from J, the junction kept 10 bases outside the gene matches. The CDR3 is 17 amino acids. Here the CDR3 DNA reads TGTGCCAGCAGCCAAGTTGGTCAACTAGCGGGGGGTGTTGAGCAGTTCTTC. This translates into CASSQVGQLAGGVEQFF.

The CDR3: CASSRGREGSGELFF. DNA for the CDR3: TGTGCCAGCAGCCGCGGACGGGAAGGGTCCGGGGAGCTGTTTTTT. The chain recombines TRBV7-6 with TRBJ2-2, with D possibly being TRBD2 (5 bases). There are 15 residues in the CDR3. The V end was cut by 5 bases, the J end by 6 bases, with 16 bases between. Germline lookup yields CDR1 SGHVS and CDR2 FNYEAQ. The whole variable domain, remainder taken from reference TRBV7-6 and TRBJ2-2, is GAGVSQSPRYKVTKRGQDVALRCDPISGHVSLYWYRQALGQGPEFLTYFNYEAQQDKSGLPNDRFSAERPEGSISTLTIQRTEQRDSAMYRCASSRGREGSGELFFGEGSRLTVL.

This clone was observed a handful of times. The V call is TRBV30, the J call TRBJ1-2; 8 bases agree with TRBD1. CDR1 is GTSNPN, CDR2 SVGIG, per germline (reference sequence). V lost 4 bases to trimming and J lost 8 bases; unmatched junction nucleotides: 6. The length of the CDR3 is 12 residues. The CDR3 region is CAWNTGGLGYTF. The CDR3 region has the DNA TGTGCCTGGAATACAGGGGGTTTGGGCTACACCTTC. Variable domain in full (rest from reference TRBV30 and TRBJ1-2): SQTIHQWPATLVQPVGSPLSLECTVEGTSNPNLYWYRQAAGRGLQLLFYSVGIGQISSEVPQNLSASRPQDRQFILSSKKLLLSDSGFYLCAWNTGGLGYTFGSGTRLTVV.

The chain joins TRBV7-9 to TRBJ1-1, with D unclear. The CDR3 loop spans 12 amino acids. Trimming took 6 bases from V and 4 from J, leaving 9 bases between them. Germline V lookup: CDR1 SEHNR, CDR2 FQNEAQ (reference sequence). The CDR3 reads CASRLSSTEAFF. CDR3 nucleotides: TGTGCCAGCAGACTTTCATCCACTGAAGCTTTCTTT. Full variable domain (rest looked up from reference TRBV7-9 and TRBJ1-1): DTGVSQNPRHKITKRGQNVTFRCDPISEHNRLYWYRQTLGQGPEFLTYFQNEAQLEKSRLLSDRFSAERPKGSFSTLEIQRTEQGDSAMYLCASRLSSTEAFFGQGTRLTVV.

This chain links TRBV5-6 with TRBJ2-5; 9 bases agree with TRBD2. The CDR3 is made up of 14 amino acids. The J segment lost 2 bases and the V segment lost 4 bases, leaving 3 bases of the junction unmatched. Germline assignment: CDR1 SGHDT and CDR2 YYEEEE. CDR3 in DNA: TGTGCCAGCAGCCCCGCGGGGGGGCAAGAGACCCAGTACTTC. Translated: CASSPAGGQETQYF.

The chain links TRBV30 to TRBJ1-1, with 10 bases aligning to TRBD1. After removal of 3 bases from V and 4 bases from J, the junction contained 5 bases not matched to a gene. Germline V lookup: CDR1 GTSNPN, CDR2 SVGIG (reference sequence). The CDR3 runs 14 residues. CDR3 sequence: CAWSPRTGGTEAFF. CDR3 sequence (DNA): TGTGCCTGGAGCCCTAGGACAGGGGGCACTGAAGCTTTCTTT.

This chain links TRBV7-2 with TRBJ2-1; 10 bases line up with TRBD1. Germline V lookup: CDR1 SGHTA, CDR2 FQGNSA. Trimming at V came to 1 base and at J to 1 base, leaving 1 base not matched to a gene. The CDR3 runs 16 residues. The CDR3 DNA reads as TGTGCCAGCAGCTTAGGGGACAGGGGTTCCTACAATGAGCAGTTCTTC. Translation gives CASSLGDRGSYNEQFF.

The chain carries TRBV19 and TRBJ2-3, with D maybe TRBD2 (7 bases). This CDR3 spans 16 amino acids. Germline CDR1 LNHDA, CDR2 SQIVND (reference sequence). With 4 bases removed from V and 2 bases from J, the gap between germline ends came to 16 bases. DNA for the CDR3: TGTGCCAGTAGTAAAAGGGGGGGCCCTTACACAGATACGCAGTATTTT. This encodes CASSKRGGPYTDTQYF.

V is TRBV2 and J is TRBJ2-1, with D perhaps matching TRBD1 (5 bases). The CDR3 length is 12 residues. Germline V gives CDR1 SNHLY, CDR2 FYNNEI. V was cut by 6 bases and J by 6 bases, with 9 bases left in between. The CDR3 protein is CASRDDSNEQFF. The CDR3 nucleotides are TGTGCCAGCAGAGACGACAGCAATGAGCAGTTCTTC.

This rearrangement joins TRBV7-2 to TRBJ1-1, with D possibly matching TRBD1 (6 bases). Per the germline V gene, CDR1 is SGHTA and CDR2 is FQGNSA. The CDR3 sequence is 17 residues long. V gave up 4 bases and J gave up 0 bases, with 18 bases separating them. The CDR3 here is CASSSPRGGGLNTEAFF. In DNA form, the CDR3 reads TGTGCCAGCAGCTCCCCCCGAGGGGGGGGTTTGAACACTGAAGCTTTCTTT.

V is TRBV19 and J is TRBJ2-7; D perhaps matches TRBD2 (6 bases). V lost 10 bases to trimming and J lost 5 bases, with 18 bases between them. The CDR3 has 13 residues. Germline loops: CDR1 LNHDA, CDR2 SQIVND (reference sequence). CDR3 DNA sequence: TGTGCCACCCGCGACACGGGAGAAAACGAGCAGTACTTC. It codes for CATRDTGENEQYF.

This sequence joins TRBV5-1 and TRBJ1-1; D is perhaps TRBD1 (6 bases). The CDR3 consists of 14 residues. Germline V gene sequence: CDR1 SGHRS, CDR2 YFSETQ. Trimming took off 4 bases at V and 0 bases at J, with 10 bases between the two ends. CDR3 protein: CASSQQGLNTEAFF. The DNA for the CDR3 is TGCGCCAGCAGCCAACAGGGTTTGAACACTGAAGCTTTCTTT.

The J gene is TRBJ1-1, the V gene TRBV28; D is unclear. V was cut by 2 bases and J by 5 bases, with 12 bases left in between. The CDR3 extends over 14 amino acids. Germline V gives CDR1 MDHEN, CDR2 SYDVKM. The DNA of the CDR3 is TGTGCCAGCAGTTTACCCGGACCGGGGACTGAAGCTTTCTTT. This codes for CASSLPGPGTEAFF. The full variable domain, rest sourced from reference TRBV28 and TRBJ1-1, is DVKVTQSSRYLVKRTGEKVFLECVQDMDHENMFWYRQDPGLGLRLIYFSYDVKMKEKGDIPEGYSVSREKKERFSLILESASTNQTSMYLCASSLPGPGTEAFFGQGTRLTVV.

The chain is built from TRBV12-3 or TRBV12-4 and TRBJ1-1, with D possibly being TRBD1 (5 bases). The CDR3 contains 12 residues. Trimming cost V 7 bases and J 11 bases, with 17 bases left between them. CDR3 nucleotides: TGTGCCAGCAACCTCGGCCGGACATCCGCTTTCTTT. Its protein product is CASNLGRTSAFF.

The count of this clone is one. The chain joins TRBV6-2 or TRBV6-3 to TRBJ1-5, with a weak D call TRBD1 (5 bases). Germline assignment: CDR1 MNHEY and CDR2 SVGEGT. The CDR3 is 18 amino acids. V was shortened by 2 bases and J by 0 bases, with 17 bases between the two germline ends. The CDR3 nucleotides are TGTGCCAGCAGTTACGAAGGGGTGCCCATCCATAGCAATCAGCCCCAGCATTTT. Translated: CASSYEGVPIHSNQPQHF.

This clone has only one observation. The V and J genes are TRBV5-1 and TRBJ1-4; the D is unclear. V was cut by 3 bases and J by 0 bases, with 9 bases left in between. The V gene's germline CDR1 is SGHRS and CDR2 YFSETQ. The CDR3 runs to 15 residues. In DNA form, the CDR3 reads TGCGCCAGCAGCTCGACTCCGGCAACTAATGAAAAACTGTTTTTT. Its translation is CASSSTPATNEKLFF.

The J gene is TRBJ1-2, the V gene TRBV19, with 9 bases fitting TRBD1. Unmatched junction bases numbered 3, after V lost 3 bases and J lost 4 bases. CDR3 length equals 14 residues. Germline CDR1 and CDR2: LNHDA and SQIVND (reference sequence). As DNA, the CDR3 is TGTGCCAGTAGTATGGGGGACAGGGTCTATGGCTACACCTTC. It specifies CASSMGDRVYGYTF.

The chain recombines TRBV12-3 or TRBV12-4 with TRBJ2-3; D ambiguous. The CDR3 is 12 amino acids. With 3 bases removed from V and 4 bases from J, the gap between germline ends came to 5 bases. The CDR3 region has the DNA TGTGCCAGCAGTTTTTTAGCAGATACGCAGTATTTT. This gives the protein CASSFLADTQYF.

V usage is TRBV19 and J usage is TRBJ1-5, with TRBD1 matching 9 bases. The CDR3 consists of 16 residues. With V trimmed by 2 bases and J by 4 bases, 6 bases remained unmatched. Germline CDR1 is LNHDA and CDR2 is SQIVND (reference sequence). The DNA for the CDR3 is TGTGCCAGTAGTATATTAGGGGACAGGGTGAATCAGCCCCAGCATTTT. Its translation: CASSILGDRVNQPQHF. Variable domain in full (rest from reference TRBV19 and TRBJ1-5): DGGITQSPKYLFRKEGQNVTLSCEQNLNHDAMYWYRQDPGQGLRLIYYSQIVNDFQKGDIAEGYSVSREKKESFPLTVTSAQKNPTAFYLCASSILGDRVNQPQHFGDGTRLSIL.

This clone was seen more than once but under ten times. The rearrangement joins TRBV30 to TRBJ1-6; maybe TRBD1 (6 bases). CDR1 is GTSNPN, CDR2 SVGIG, per germline (reference sequence). V shed 4 bases and J shed 3 bases, with 16 bases lying between them. The CDR3 runs to 16 residues. CDR3 protein: CAWTTPQGDYNSPLHF. For the CDR3, the DNA is TGTGCCTGGACCACGCCACAGGGAGACTATAATTCACCCCTCCACTTT.

J is TRBJ1-1 and V is TRBV2; no definite D call. This CDR3 comprises 14 residues. Germline lookup yields CDR1 SNHLY and CDR2 FYNNEI. Trimming took 7 bases from V and 2 from J, leaving 14 bases between them. For the CDR3, the DNA is TGTGCCAGCACCGAGCGAGAGGGCAACACTGAAGCTTTCTTT. Residues: CASTEREGNTEAFF.

The chain is built from TRBV7-2 and TRBJ2-3; 8 bases line up with TRBD1. V lost 4 bases, J lost 1 base, and 7 bases stayed unmatched. CDR1 is SGHTA and CDR2 is FQGNSA in the germline V gene. The CDR3 totals 16 residues. CDR3 bases: TGTGCCAGCAGCTCGCCCAGGGGGCTCCGCACAGATACGCAGTATTTT. Translation gives CASSSPRGLRTDTQYF.

The chain carries TRBV19 and TRBJ1-1; the match to TRBD1 covers 10 bases. CDR1 and CDR2 (germline): LNHDA, SQIVND (reference sequence). The V gene end was trimmed by 6 bases and the J gene end by 4 bases; junction bases not matched to a gene: 5. The CDR3 runs to 14 residues. CDR3 DNA: TGTGCCAGTAGGGGGACAGGGGCGACCACTGAAGCTTTCTTT. Translating it yields CASRGTGATTEAFF. The full variable domain, its missing parts supplied by reference TRBV19 and TRBJ1-1, is DGGITQSPKYLFRKEGQNVTLSCEQNLNHDAMYWYRQDPGQGLRLIYYSQIVNDFQKGDIAEGYSVSREKKESFPLTVTSAQKNPTAFYLCASRGTGATTEAFFGQGTRLTVV.

This chain links TRBV19 with TRBJ1-2; D gene unclear. This CDR3 has 14 residues. Trimming took 6 bases from V and 10 from J, leaving 21 bases between them. CDR1 and CDR2 (germline): LNHDA, SQIVND (reference sequence). The DNA of the CDR3 is TGTGCCAGTAGGATGGAGGGAACACTTTCCTTCTACACCTTC. Protein product: CASRMEGTLSFYTF.

The rearrangement links TRBV19 to TRBJ2-5; 9 nucleotides align to TRBD2. Germline loops: CDR1 LNHDA, CDR2 SQIVND (reference sequence). The CDR3 contains 15 residues. J was trimmed by 5 bases and V by 5 bases; bases with no gene match: 9. CDR3: CASSFRGGVLETQYF. As DNA, the CDR3 is TGTGCCAGTAGTTTTCGCGGGGGGGTTCTGGAGACCCAGTACTTC.

This chain uses TRBV27 with TRBJ1-2; TRBD1 aligns across 9 bases. The CDR3 has 15 residues. Germline CDR1 and CDR2: MNHEY and SMNVEV (reference sequence). Trimming at V came to 0 bases and at J to 3 bases, leaving 2 bases not matched to a gene. CDR3 in DNA: TGTGCCAGCAGTTTATCCCGGACAGGGGACTATGGCTACACCTTC. As protein: CASSLSRTGDYGYTF.